This T cell receptor (beta chain) comes out of a study of T cell responses to AZD1222 COVID-19 vaccine (dated by TCRdb to the early 2020s). With respect to the entire study: TCR sequencing covered more than 230 trial participants: 200 to 220 given two doses of AZD1222 and about 26 given two doses of MenACWY control vaccine. Trial participants were enrolled into age subgroups of 18-55, 56-69 and 70-plus years, which contained about 160, 30 and 59 TCR-sequenced participants, respectively. Study-wide findings and limitations: Conclusions about previously exposed vaccinees were limited because only a handful of AZD1222 recipients were SARS-CoV-2 seropositive at baseline. Reportedly, close to half of the unique spike-specific TCRs recognized epitopes lying outside the regions that are mutated in the B.1.351 and B.1.1.7 variants. No day 14 peak-response samples were available, so repertoires were characterized only after the peak T cell response. Spike-specific TCR breadth and depth rose significantly after two AZD1222 doses compared with day 0 and with MenACWY recipients. The 56-69-year group was small, and its depth increase did not reach significance, likely because of low power. Participants were mostly white British, with more females than males. The authors suggested clonal diversity may have been underestimated. The whole spike protein was spanned by vaccine-associated CD4 TCRs, and dominant responses were seen in regions 160-218 and 743-854.

The CDR3 goes from the cysteine to the phenylalanine over 13 residues. Only the CDR3 DNA is retained, 39 bases long and in frame from the first base. The germline V gene (reference sequence) supplies CDR1 GTSNPN and CDR2 SVGIG. The junction shows trimming of 5 bases on V and 7 bases on J, and the gene matches do not reach 7 bases of it. The CDR3 regions of human TCRbeta chains were analyzed by immunosequencing. The study's own analysis went as follows. Repertoire TCRs were matched against a reference library of SARS-CoV-2-specific TCRs generated with the MIRA antigen-specificity platform. Breadth meant the fraction of unique TCRs that were SARS-CoV-2-associated, whereas depth meant the fraction of total T cells that were SARS-CoV-2-associated. Using the MIRA data, every spike-specific TCR was mapped to the spike region that the TCR reacted to and assigned to either a CD4 or a CD8 class. Log10-transformed breadth and depth values were compared by one-way ANOVA with Sidak's multiple comparisons tests. The source is immuneACCESS, and TCRdb retained only in-frame sequences with V and J called. Part of the clones is not carried over; for the studies checked, unresolved V genes explain less than half of this, and the remainder is unexplained. V, J and clone size are taken as reported in that table, and D and trimming were inferred from the DNA itself. Present in this sample are roughly 200,000 clones, roughly nine tenths of which were seen just once. Around 1.6% of the sample is taken by the ten largest.

The label giving this sample's time point can be read as: about 28 days (+/-7) after the second vaccine dose. AZD1222 recipients whose second dose came at about 4 weeks and those whose second dose came at about 12 weeks were combined into one group, since spike-specific TCR depth and breadth did not differ between the two schedules. Vaccinee samples came from UK trials COV001 and COV002, including a single-blind randomized controlled phase 2/3 trial of AZD1222 (ChAdOx1 nCoV-19) in healthy adults. For TCRbeta chain sequencing, PBMC samples were collected from trial participants at day 0 and at day 28 after the second dose. Concerning this clone: Its recognized antigen is unknown. It has no much larger one-base neighbor in the sample; base qualities were not kept.

Sequenced here: peripheral blood, sampled 28 days after the second AZD1222 dose. The rearrangement combines TRBV30 with TRBJ2-7, and 11 bases in between align with TRBD2. This TCR came from an adult who received the AZD1222 COVID-19 vaccine. The DNA sequence reads TGTGCCTGGGTACTAGCGGGAGTCAGTGAGCAGTACTTC. It translates to CAWVLAGVSEQYF.